The next 7 T cell receptor beta chains were all read from a single sample in a study of cytomegalovirus exposure and HLA in healthy donors. A multiplex PCR was run with 60 Vbeta primers and 13 Jbeta primers. Only in-frame clones appear in the TCRdb table, and some are missing; sequencing was by immunoSEQ multiplex PCR. The sample lists about 210,000 clones; around 83% were seen once. Sequencing was performed on PBMCs. The receptors shown here come from a girl aged 2 to 10 in good health and CMV-seronegative.

The rearrangement links TRBV7-6 to TRBJ2-7; 9 nucleotides line up with TRBD2. Germline V gives CDR1 SGHVS, CDR2 FNYEAQ. CDR3 size: 17 residues. V lost 0 bases and J lost 0; bases outside the gene matches: 6. CDR3 nucleotides: TGTGCCAGCAGCTTAGCCGCTAGCGGGAACCCCTCCTACGAGCAGTACTTC. Protein sequence: CASSLAASGNPSYEQYF.

This clone has only one observation. The J gene is TRBJ1-1, the V gene TRBV27; D gene uncertain. The V gene lost 4 bases and the J gene lost 1 base, with 10 bases spanning the gap. The CDR3 consists of 14 residues. Germline loops: CDR1 MNHEY, CDR2 SMNVEV (reference sequence). The CDR3 spells CASSSPTPNTEAFF. CDR3 bases: TGTGCCAGCAGTTCGCCGACACCGAACACTGAAGCTTTCTTT.

CDR3 nucleotides: TGTGCCAGCGGGGGACAGGGGCGTATTGGCTACACCTTC. This sequence encodes CASGGQGRIGYTF. The J gene is TRBJ1-2, the V gene TRBV6-5, with 10 positions matching TRBD1. CDR3 length equals 13 residues. V lost 8 bases to trimming and J lost 7 bases; unmatched junction nucleotides: 7. Per germline, CDR1 MNHEY and CDR2 SVGAGI.

The chain joins TRBV2 to TRBJ1-4; D gene unclear. Germline values: CDR1 SNHLY, CDR2 FYNNEI. The CDR3 runs to 11 residues. Trimming stripped 4 bases from V and 8 bases from J, with 5 bases between. The CDR3 coding sequence is TGTGCCAGCAGTGTCCTAGAAAAACTGTTTTTT. It specifies CASSVLEKLFF.

The chain links TRBV7-9 to TRBJ2-3, with 11 bases fitting TRBD2. This CDR3 comprises 15 residues. V shed 5 bases, J shed 6 bases, and the junction held 7 bases outside the gene matches. Germline V gives CDR1 SEHNR, CDR2 FQNEAQ (reference sequence). In DNA, the CDR3 is TGTGCCAGCAGCCTTACTAGCGGGGGCAGGGATACGCAGTATTTT. Protein product: CASSLTSGGRDTQYF.

This clone was counted a single time. This chain links TRBV19 with TRBJ2-2; 7 positions match TRBD2. There are 15 residues in the CDR3. Germline V gives CDR1 LNHDA, CDR2 SQIVND (reference sequence). V gave up 4 bases and J gave up 1 base; unmatched junction bases: 3. The CDR3, as DNA: TGTGCCAGTAGTAGGCAGCGGGGGAACACCGGGGAGCTGTTTTTT. This gives the protein CASSRQRGNTGELFF. The whole variable domain, remainder taken from reference TRBV19 and TRBJ2-2, is DGGITQSPKYLFRKEGQNVTLSCEQNLNHDAMYWYRQDPGQGLRLIYYSQIVNDFQKGDIAEGYSVSREKKESFPLTVTSAQKNPTAFYLCASSRQRGNTGELFFGEGSRLTVL.

The V call is TRBV30, the J call TRBJ1-2, with D possibly matching TRBD1 (6 bases). Trimming cost V 4 bases and J 0 bases, with 9 bases left between them. This CDR3 is built from 13 residues. Germline CDR1 GTSNPN, CDR2 SVGIG (reference sequence). CDR3 coding DNA: TGTGCCTGGACGGACAGAGCTAACTATGGCTACACCTTC. This sequence encodes CAWTDRANYGYTF. Filled out from reference TRBV30 and TRBJ1-2, the complete variable domain reads SQTIHQWPATLVQPVGSPLSLECTVEGTSNPNLYWYRQAAGRGLQLLFYSVGIGQISSEVPQNLSASRPQDRQFILSSKKLLLSDSGFYLCAWTDRANYGYTFGSGTRLTVV.